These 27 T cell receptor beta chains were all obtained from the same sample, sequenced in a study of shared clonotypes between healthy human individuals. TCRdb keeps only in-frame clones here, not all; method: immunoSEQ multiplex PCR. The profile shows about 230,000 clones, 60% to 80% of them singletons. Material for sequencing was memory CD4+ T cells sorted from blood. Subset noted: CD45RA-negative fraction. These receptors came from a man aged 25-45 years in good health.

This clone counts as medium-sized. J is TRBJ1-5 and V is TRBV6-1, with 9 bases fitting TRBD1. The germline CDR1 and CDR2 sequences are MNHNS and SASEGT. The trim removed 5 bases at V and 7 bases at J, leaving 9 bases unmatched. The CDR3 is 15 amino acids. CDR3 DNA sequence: TGTGCCAGCAGTTCCGGACAGGGGTTGAACCAGCCCCAGCATTTT. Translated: CASSSGQGLNQPQHF.

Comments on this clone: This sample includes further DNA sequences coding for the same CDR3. The CDR3 DNA reads TGCGCCAGCAGCTTGTTCCAAGAGACCCAGTACTTC. Protein sequence: CASSLFQETQYF. The chain joins TRBV5-1 to TRBJ2-5; D not certain. The V gene's germline CDR1 is SGHRS and CDR2 YFSETQ. V was pared by 1 base and J by 1 base, with 2 bases between. CDR3 size: 12 residues.

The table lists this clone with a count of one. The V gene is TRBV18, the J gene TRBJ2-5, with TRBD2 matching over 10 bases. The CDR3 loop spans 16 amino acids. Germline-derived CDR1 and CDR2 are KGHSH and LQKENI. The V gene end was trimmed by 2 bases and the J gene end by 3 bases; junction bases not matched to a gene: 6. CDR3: CASSPVALAGKETQYF. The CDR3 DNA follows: TGTGCCAGCTCACCAGTAGCACTAGCGGGAAAAGAGACCCAGTACTTC. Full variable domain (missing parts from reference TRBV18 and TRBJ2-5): NAGVMQNPRHLVRRRGQEARLRCSPMKGHSHVYWYRQLPEEGLKFMVYLQKENIIDESGMPKERFSAEFPKEGPSILRIQQVVRGDSAAYFCASSPVALAGKETQYFGPGTRLLVL.

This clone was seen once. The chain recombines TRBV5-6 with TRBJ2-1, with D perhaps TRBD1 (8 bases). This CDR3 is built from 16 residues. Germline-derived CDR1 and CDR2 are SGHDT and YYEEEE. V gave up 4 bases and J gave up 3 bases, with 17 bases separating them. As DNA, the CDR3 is TGTGCCAGCAGCCGCCCGGGGGGACAGGTCTACAATGAGCAGTTCTTC. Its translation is CASSRPGGQVYNEQFF.

CDR3 DNA: TGTGCCAGCATGGTAGAGGGGAATCAGCCCCAGCATTTT. Encoded protein: CASMVEGNQPQHF. This chain connects TRBV2 to TRBJ1-5, with D maybe TRBD1 (5 bases). The length of the CDR3 is 13 residues. Deletions cut 7 bases from V and 4 bases from J, with 11 bases between. Germline V CDR1 and CDR2: SNHLY, FYNNEI. Complete variable domain (other parts from reference TRBV2 and TRBJ1-5): EPEVTQTPSHQVTQMGQEVILRCVPISNHLYFYWYRQILGQKVEFLVSFYNNEISEKSEIFDDQFSVERPDGSNFTLKIRSTKLEDSAMYFCASMVEGNQPQHFGDGTRLSIL.

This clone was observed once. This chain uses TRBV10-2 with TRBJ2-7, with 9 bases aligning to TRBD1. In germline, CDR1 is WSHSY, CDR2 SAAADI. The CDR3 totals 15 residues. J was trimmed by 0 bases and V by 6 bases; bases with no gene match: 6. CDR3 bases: TGCGCCAGCAGCCTCCGGGACAGGGTCTCCTACGAGCAGTACTTC. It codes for CASSLRDRVSYEQYF.

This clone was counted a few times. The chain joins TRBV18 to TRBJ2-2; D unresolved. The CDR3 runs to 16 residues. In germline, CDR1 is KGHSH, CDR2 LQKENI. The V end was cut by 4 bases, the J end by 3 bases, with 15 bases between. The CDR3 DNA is TGTGCCAGCTCACTTACCCCCTTGACGGACACCGGGGAGCTGTTTTTT. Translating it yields CASSLTPLTDTGELFF. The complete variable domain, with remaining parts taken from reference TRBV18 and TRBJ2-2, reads NAGVMQNPRHLVRRRGQEARLRCSPMKGHSHVYWYRQLPEEGLKFMVYLQKENIIDESGMPKERFSAEFPKEGPSILRIQQVVRGDSAAYFCASSLTPLTDTGELFFGEGSRLTVL.

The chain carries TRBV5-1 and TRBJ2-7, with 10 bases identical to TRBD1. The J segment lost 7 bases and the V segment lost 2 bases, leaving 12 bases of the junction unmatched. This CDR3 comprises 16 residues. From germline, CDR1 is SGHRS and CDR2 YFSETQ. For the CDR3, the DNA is TGCGCCAGCAGCTTCGGGACAGGGGACCTTCAGGTGGAGCAGTACTTC. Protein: CASSFGTGDLQVEQYF.

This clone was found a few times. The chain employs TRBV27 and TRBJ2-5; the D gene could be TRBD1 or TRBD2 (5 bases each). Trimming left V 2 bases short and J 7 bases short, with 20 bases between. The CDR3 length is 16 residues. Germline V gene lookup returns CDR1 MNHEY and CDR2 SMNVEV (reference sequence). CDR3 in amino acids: CASSLVSGTQSGTQYF. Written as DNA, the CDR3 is TGTGCCAGCAGTTTAGTCTCCGGGACGCAAAGTGGGACCCAGTACTTC.

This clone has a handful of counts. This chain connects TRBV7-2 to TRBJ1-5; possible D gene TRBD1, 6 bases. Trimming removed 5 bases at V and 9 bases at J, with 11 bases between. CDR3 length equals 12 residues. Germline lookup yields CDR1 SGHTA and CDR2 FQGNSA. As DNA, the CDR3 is TGTGCCAGCAGCCAACTGACAGGGCCCCAGCATTTT. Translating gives CASSQLTGPQHF.

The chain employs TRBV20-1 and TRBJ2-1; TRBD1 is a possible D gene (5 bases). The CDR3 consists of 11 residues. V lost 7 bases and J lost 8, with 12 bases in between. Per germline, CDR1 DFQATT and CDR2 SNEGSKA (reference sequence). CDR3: CSVRQGYEQFF. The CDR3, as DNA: TGCAGTGTCCGTCAGGGCTATGAGCAGTTCTTC.

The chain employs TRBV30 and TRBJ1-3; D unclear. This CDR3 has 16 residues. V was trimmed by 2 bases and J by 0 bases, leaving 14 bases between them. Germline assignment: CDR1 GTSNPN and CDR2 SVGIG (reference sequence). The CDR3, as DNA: TGTGCCTGGAGTAAGGAGGGCCCGAGCTCTGGAAACACCATATATTTT. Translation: CAWSKEGPSSGNTIYF.

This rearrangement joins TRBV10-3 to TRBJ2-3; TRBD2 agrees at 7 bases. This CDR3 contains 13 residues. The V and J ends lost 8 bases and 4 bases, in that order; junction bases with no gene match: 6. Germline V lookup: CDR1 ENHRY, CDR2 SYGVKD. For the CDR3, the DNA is TGTGCCATCGGGGACCTAGCGGCAGATACGCAGTATTTT. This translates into CAIGDLAADTQYF.

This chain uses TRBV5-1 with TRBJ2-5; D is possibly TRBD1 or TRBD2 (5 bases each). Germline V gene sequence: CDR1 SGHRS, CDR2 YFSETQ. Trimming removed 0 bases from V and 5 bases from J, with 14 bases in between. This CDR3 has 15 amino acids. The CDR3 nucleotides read TGCGCCAGCAGCTTGGTTGAAGGGACGAGTGAGACCCAGTACTTC. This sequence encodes CASSLVEGTSETQYF.

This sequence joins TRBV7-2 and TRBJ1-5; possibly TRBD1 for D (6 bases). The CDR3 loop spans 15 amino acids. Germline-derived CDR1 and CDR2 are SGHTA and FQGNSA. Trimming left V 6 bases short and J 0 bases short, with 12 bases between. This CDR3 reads CASSRTAYSNQPQHF. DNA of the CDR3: TGTGCCAGCAGTAGGACAGCGTATAGCAATCAGCCCCAGCATTTT.

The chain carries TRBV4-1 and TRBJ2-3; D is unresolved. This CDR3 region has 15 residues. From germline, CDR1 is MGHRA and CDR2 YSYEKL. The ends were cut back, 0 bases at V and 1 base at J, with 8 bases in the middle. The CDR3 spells CASSQEGRGTDTQYF. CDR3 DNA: TGCGCCAGCAGCCAAGAGGGCCGTGGCACAGATACGCAGTATTTT.

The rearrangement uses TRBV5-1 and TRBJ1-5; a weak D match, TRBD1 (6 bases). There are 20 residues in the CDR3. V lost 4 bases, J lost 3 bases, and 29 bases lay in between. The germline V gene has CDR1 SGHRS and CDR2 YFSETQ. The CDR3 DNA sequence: TGCGCCAGCAGCCACCTTAGACTAGGTACCGGGGGCATGACCAATCAGCCCCAGCATTTT. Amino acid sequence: CASSHLRLGTGGMTNQPQHF. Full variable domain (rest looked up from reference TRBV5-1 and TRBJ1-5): KAGVTQTPRYLIKTRGQQVTLSCSPISGHRSVSWYQQTPGQGLQFLFEYFSETQRNKGNFPGRFSGRQFSNSRSEMNVSTLELGDSALYLCASSHLRLGTGGMTNQPQHFGDGTRLSIL.

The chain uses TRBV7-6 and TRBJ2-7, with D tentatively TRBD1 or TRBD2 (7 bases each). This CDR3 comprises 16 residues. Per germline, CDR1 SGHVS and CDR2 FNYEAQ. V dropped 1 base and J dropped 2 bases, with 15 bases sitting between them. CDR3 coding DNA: TGTGCCAGCAGCTTAGAGGGGGCGGGAGAACCCTACGAGCAGTACTTC. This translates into CASSLEGAGEPYEQYF. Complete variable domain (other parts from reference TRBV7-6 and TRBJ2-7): GAGVSQSPRYKVTKRGQDVALRCDPISGHVSLYWYRQALGQGPEFLTYFNYEAQQDKSGLPNDRFSAERPEGSISTLTIQRTEQRDSAMYRCASSLEGAGEPYEQYFGPGTRLTVT.

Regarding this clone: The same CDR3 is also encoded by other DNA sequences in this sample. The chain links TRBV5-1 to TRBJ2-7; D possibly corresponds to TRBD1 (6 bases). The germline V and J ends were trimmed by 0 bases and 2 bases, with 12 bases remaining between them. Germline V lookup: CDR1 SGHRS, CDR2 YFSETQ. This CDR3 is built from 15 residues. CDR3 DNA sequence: TGCGCCAGCAGCTTGGAGGGCAGGGGAGCCTACGAGCAGTACTTC. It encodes CASSLEGRGAYEQYF.

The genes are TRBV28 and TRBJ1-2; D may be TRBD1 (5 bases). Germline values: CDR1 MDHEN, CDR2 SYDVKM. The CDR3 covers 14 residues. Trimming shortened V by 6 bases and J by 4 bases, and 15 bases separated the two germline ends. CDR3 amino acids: CASSWGQGPYGYTF. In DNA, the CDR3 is TGTGCCAGCAGCTGGGGCCAGGGCCCCTATGGCTACACCTTC.

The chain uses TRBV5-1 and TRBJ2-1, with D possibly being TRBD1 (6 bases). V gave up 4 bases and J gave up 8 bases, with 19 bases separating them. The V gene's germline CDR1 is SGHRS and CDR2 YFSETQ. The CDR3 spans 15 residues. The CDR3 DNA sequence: TGCGCCAGCAGCACCGCCGGGACAATGGGCCATGAGCAGTTCTTC. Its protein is CASSTAGTMGHEQFF.

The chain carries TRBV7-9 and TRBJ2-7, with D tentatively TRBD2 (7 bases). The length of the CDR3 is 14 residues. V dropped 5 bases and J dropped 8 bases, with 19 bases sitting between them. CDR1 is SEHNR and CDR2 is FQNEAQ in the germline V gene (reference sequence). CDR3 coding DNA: TGTGCCAGCAGCCCTCGGGGGGCTGGGTATAAGCAGTACTTC. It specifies CASSPRGAGYKQYF.

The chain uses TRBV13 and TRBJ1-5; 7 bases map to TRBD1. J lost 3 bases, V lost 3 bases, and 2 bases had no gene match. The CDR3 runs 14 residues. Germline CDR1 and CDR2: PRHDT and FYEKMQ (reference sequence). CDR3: CASSLGQNNQPQHF. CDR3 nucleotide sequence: TGTGCCAGCAGCTTGGGACAGAACAATCAGCCCCAGCATTTT.

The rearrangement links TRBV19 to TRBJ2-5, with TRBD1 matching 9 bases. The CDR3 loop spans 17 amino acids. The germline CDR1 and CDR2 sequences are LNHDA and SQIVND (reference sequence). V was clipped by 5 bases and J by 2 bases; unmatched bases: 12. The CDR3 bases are TGTGCCAGTAGTTCAATTGGGACAGGGTTTAAACAAGAGACCCAGTACTTC. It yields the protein CASSSIGTGFKQETQYF.

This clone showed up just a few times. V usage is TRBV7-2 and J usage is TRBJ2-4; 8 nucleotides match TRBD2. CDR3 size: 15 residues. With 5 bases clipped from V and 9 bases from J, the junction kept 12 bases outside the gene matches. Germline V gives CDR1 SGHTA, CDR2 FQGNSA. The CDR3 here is CASSAFISGMSIQYF. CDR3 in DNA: TGTGCCAGCAGCGCCTTTATTAGCGGGATGAGCATTCAGTACTTC.

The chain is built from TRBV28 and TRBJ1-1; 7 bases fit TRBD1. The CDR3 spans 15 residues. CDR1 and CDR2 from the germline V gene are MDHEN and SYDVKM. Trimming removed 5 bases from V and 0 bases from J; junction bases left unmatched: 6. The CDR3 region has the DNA TGTGCCAGCAGTCGGGACAGTACCATGAACACTGAAGCTTTCTTT. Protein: CASSRDSTMNTEAFF.

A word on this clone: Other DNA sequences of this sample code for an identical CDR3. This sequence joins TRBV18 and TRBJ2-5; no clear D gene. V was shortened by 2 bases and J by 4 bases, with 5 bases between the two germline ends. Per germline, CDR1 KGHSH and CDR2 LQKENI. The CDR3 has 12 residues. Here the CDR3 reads CASSPSRETQYF. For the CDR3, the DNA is TGTGCCAGCTCACCATCGAGAGAGACCCAGTACTTC. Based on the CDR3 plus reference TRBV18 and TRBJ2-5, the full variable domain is NAGVMQNPRHLVRRRGQEARLRCSPMKGHSHVYWYRQLPEEGLKFMVYLQKENIIDESGMPKERFSAEFPKEGPSILRIQQVVRGDSAAYFCASSPSRETQYFGPGTRLLVL.